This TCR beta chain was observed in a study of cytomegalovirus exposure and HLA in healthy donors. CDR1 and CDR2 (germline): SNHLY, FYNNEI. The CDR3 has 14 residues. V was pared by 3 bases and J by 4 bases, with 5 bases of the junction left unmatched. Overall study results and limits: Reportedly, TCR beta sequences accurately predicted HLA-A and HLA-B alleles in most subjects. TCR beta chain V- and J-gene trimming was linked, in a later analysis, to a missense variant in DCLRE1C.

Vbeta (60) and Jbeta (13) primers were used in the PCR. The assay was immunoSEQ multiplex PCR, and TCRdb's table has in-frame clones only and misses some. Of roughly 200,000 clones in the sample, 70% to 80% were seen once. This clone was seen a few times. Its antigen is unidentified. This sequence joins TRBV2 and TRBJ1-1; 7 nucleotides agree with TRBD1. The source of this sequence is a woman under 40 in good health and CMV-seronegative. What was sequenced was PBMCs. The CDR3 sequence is CASSDQGGATEAFF. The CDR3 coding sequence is TGTGCCAGCAGTGATCAGGGGGGCGCCACTGAAGCTTTCTTT.